The clone carrying this TCR beta chain showed up just once. This sequence may be a read error, since a much larger clone differs from it by one base. There are 14 residues in the CDR3. CDR1 and CDR2 (germline): DFQATT, SNEGSKA (reference sequence). V was cut by 1 base and J by 0 bases, with 10 bases left in between. The data were obtained in a study of response to subunit inactivated influenza vaccine. TCRdb ran MiXCR on the RT-PCR reads and lists one entry per CDR3 protein. The data show about 500,000 distinct CDR3 sequences, about 17% seen once. This specimen consisted of CD4+ T cells sorted from PBMCs, obtained less than 30 months after vaccination. This receptor was obtained from a man aged 50 to 69 who received an inactivated influenza vaccine. The rearrangement joins TRBV20-1 to TRBJ2-7, with D maybe TRBD2 (6 bases). The CDR3 protein is CSARAGGVSYEQYF. DNA of the CDR3: TGCAGTGCTAGAGCCGGCGGGGTCTCCTACGAGCAGTACTTC.